The rows below give T cell receptor beta chains drawn from one sample of a study of identifying expanded T cells in peripheral blood. Profiled with immunoSEQ multiplex PCR; TCRdb holds only in-frame clones, not every one. The table records around 85,000 clones, 88% of them present only once. The sequenced sample was blood. The receptors shown here come from a person aged 18 to 70 in good health. Each CDR3 is given with its conserved first and last residue. A D gene is named only where the DNA matches it firmly. Rows may omit the clone size; those that give it use once, few, many or a size class.

V	size	D	J	CDR3	DNA
TRBV9	-	-	TRBJ1-1	CASSAGPNTEAFF	TGTGCCAGCAGCGCCGGCCCGAACACTGAAGCTTTCTTT
TRBV7-2	once	-	TRBJ1-3	CASSLGLVSGNTIYF	TGTGCCAGCAGCTTAGGATTGGTCTCTGGAAACACCATATATTTT
TRBV28	-	-	TRBJ2-7	CASRRNSYEQYF	TGTGCCAGCCGTCGGAACTCCTACGAGCAGTACTTC
TRBV4-1	-	-	TRBJ1-5	CASSRERRRNQPQHF	TGCGCCAGCAGCCGGGAAAGAAGGCGAAATCAGCCCCAGCATTTT
TRBV19	-	-	TRBJ1-4	CASRPTGGSNEKLFF	TGTGCCAGTCGTCCCACAGGTGGGAGTAATGAAAAACTGTTTTTT
TRBV11-2	-	TRBD1	TRBJ1-2	CASSLARGAWYTF	TGTGCCAGCAGCTTAGCCAGGGGGGCATGGTACACCTTC
TRBV18	-	TRBD1	TRBJ1-4	CASSPSGQGLFF	TGTGCCAGCTCACCATCAGGACAGGGACTGTTTTTT
TRBV15	-	TRBD1	TRBJ1-1	CATSRDRGNTEAFF	TGTGCCACCAGCAGGGACAGGGGGAACACTGAAGCTTTCTTT
TRBV6-6	-	TRBD1	TRBJ2-7	CASRRGQGNHEQYF	TGTGCCAGCAGACGGGGACAGGGCAACCACGAGCAGTACTTC
TRBV6-1	-	-	TRBJ1-2	CASSEALAEAINYGYTF	TGTGCCAGCAGTGAAGCCCTCGCGGAGGCAATAAACTATGGCTACACCTTC
TRBV4-3	once	TRBD2	TRBJ2-5	CASSPSGGEGGVQETQYF	TGCGCCAGCAGCCCCTCCGGCGGGGAGGGAGGGGTACAAGAGACCCAGTACTTC
TRBV15	once	-	TRBJ1-5	CATSRGILEGRNF	TGTGCCACCAGCAGAGGGATCCTGGAGGGTCGGAATTTT
TRBV5-6	once	TRBD1	TRBJ1-1	CASSLDRGSLNTEAFF	TGTGCCAGCAGCTTGGACAGGGGCAGTTTGAACACTGAAGCTTTCTTT
TRBV2	few	-	TRBJ1-6	CASSGPNSPLHF	TGTGCCAGCAGTGGGCCGAATTCACCCCTCCACTTT
TRBV27	few	TRBD1	TRBJ1-5	CASSPQGGYQPQHF	TGTGCCAGCAGTCCACAGGGGGGCTATCAGCCCCAGCATTTT
TRBV6-5	-	-	TRBJ1-2	CASKTTGNYGYTF	TGTGCCAGCAAGACCACAGGAAACTATGGCTACACCTTC
TRBV28	-	-	TRBJ2-7	CASSLDGRASEQYF	TGTGCCAGCAGTTTAGACGGTAGAGCCTCCGAGCAGTACTTC
TRBV7-8	-	-	TRBJ1-2	CARQSPYGYTF	TGTGCCAGACAATCACCCTATGGCTACACCTTC
TRBV2	-	-	TRBJ2-2	CASRAANTGELFF	TGTGCCAGCAGGGCGGCTAACACCGGGGAGCTGTTTTTT
TRBV6-1	-	-	TRBJ1-6	CASSETGYDNSPLHF	TGTGCCAGCAGTGAGACTGGGTACGATAATTCACCCCTCCACTTT
TRBV6-5	-	-	TRBJ2-3	CASSYLSSALDTQYF	TGTGCCAGCAGTTACTTATCTTCGGCACTAGATACGCAGTATTTT
TRBV9	-	-	TRBJ1-5	CASSVGKEDQPQHF	TGTGCCAGCAGCGTAGGGAAGGAAGATCAGCCCCAGCATTTT
TRBV7-2	-	TRBD2	TRBJ2-3	CASSKGLDLTTDTQYF	TGTGCCAGCAGCAAAGGACTAGATTTGACCACAGATACGCAGTATTTT
TRBV9	-	-	TRBJ1-1	CASSAHVGVQDTEAFF	TGTGCCAGCAGCGCCCATGTGGGGGTACAGGACACTGAAGCTTTCTTT
TRBV30	-	-	TRBJ2-2	CAWVGRYRDANTGELFF	TGTGCCTGGGTAGGAAGGTACCGGGATGCGAACACCGGGGAGCTGTTTTTT
TRBV6-6	-	-	TRBJ1-2	CASSYPPNYGYTF	TGTGCCAGCAGTTACCCACCCAACTATGGCTACACCTTC
TRBV2	-	-	TRBJ1-1	CASSEVETSRGEAFF	TGTGCCAGCAGTGAGGTGGAAACATCACGGGGTGAAGCTTTCTTT
TRBV28	-	-	TRBJ1-1	CASSLITEAFF	TGTGCCAGCAGTTTAATCACTGAAGCTTTCTTT
TRBV6-6	-	TRBD1	TRBJ2-3	CATRDSFSTDTQYF	TGTGCCACCCGGGACAGTTTTAGCACAGATACGCAGTATTTT
TRBV5-4	once	TRBD1	TRBJ1-2	CASSLATGGVGYTF	TGTGCCAGCAGCTTAGCCACAGGGGGCGTTGGCTACACCTTC
TRBV30	-	TRBD1	TRBJ2-5	CAWDPGQQETQYF	TGTGCCTGGGACCCGGGACAGCAAGAGACCCAGTACTTC
TRBV29-1	once	-	TRBJ1-2	CSVVFWGPMGYGYTF	TGCAGCGTTGTTTTCTGGGGTCCAATGGGCTATGGCTACACCTTC